The following is a T cell receptor (beta chain) sequence with its context. Its specific antigen is unknown. Base quality data are lacking; no much larger clone is found one base away. The sample belongs to a study of OX40 agonist ivuxolimab in advanced cancers. Regarding the research as a whole: Ivuxolimab, which targeted the costimulatory receptor OX40 (CD134), was an agonistic, fully human IgG2 monoclonal antibody. Intravenous ivuxolimab was administered to patients every 2 weeks at six dose levels: 0.01, 0.1, 0.3, 1.5, 3 and 10 mg/kg. Among the approximately 54 dose-escalation patients, about 20 had hepatocellular carcinoma, 15 or so melanoma, 9 renal cell carcinoma and 9 head and neck cancer. A male proportion of 82.7% and a mean age of approximately 62 years, ranging from about 23 to 90, were recorded for the dose-escalation cohort. Patients were allowed to have had prior anti-PD-1, anti-PD-L1 or anti-CTLA-4 therapy, and 30% to 40% of the dose-escalation patients had previously received checkpoint inhibitors. Partial responses occurred in three dose-escalation patients: two with cutaneous melanoma and one with hepatocellular carcinoma. Peripheral TCRbeta sequencing aimed to test whether ivuxolimab altered TCR sequence diversity and caused clonal T-cell expansion. The paper describes the monotherapy dose-escalation part (N ≈ 52 patients) of the phase I trial of ivuxolimab. Overall study results and their limits: At doses of 0.1 to 3.0 mg/kg, clonal expansion of both CD4+ and CD8+ blood T cells was observed from baseline to week 6. Which antigens the clonally expanded peripheral T cells were specific for was not determined. After ivuxolimab, expanded clones were on average more numerous among CD8+ T cells than among CD4+ T cells. Partial responders in the 0.1-3.0 mg/kg groups had among the lowest normalized peripheral clonal expansion, especially among CD8+ T cells. Low levels of normalized T-cell clonal expansion were also seen in some patients who did not respond.

Genomic DNA was isolated from the sorted cells so that the TCRbeta CDR3 region could be sequenced. The immunoSEQ Assay was used to sequence the TCRbeta CDR3 regions. The clones in this table, taken by TCRdb from immuneACCESS, are in-frame only. Not every clone is retained; where verified, under half of the shortfall comes from an unresolved V gene, and the cause of the rest is unknown. The table for this sample lists some 81,000 clones; 86% of them were counted only once. Roughly 2.1% of the sample is taken by the ten largest. Trimmed from V: 5 bases; trimmed from J: 5 bases; junction bases lacking a gene match: 9. The CDR3 goes from the cysteine to the phenylalanine over 15 residues. The kept DNA is CDR3 alone, 45 bases in frame from the first base. CDR1 and CDR2 are read off the germline V gene as SGHAT and FQNNGV. The trial excluded patients who had a history of autoimmune disease or were on systemic immunosuppression. Peripheral blood for TCR sequencing was collected from all dose cohorts at baseline, on cycle 4 day 1, and on cycle 7 day 1. The samples were drawn from a first-in-human, open-label, multicenter phase I dose-escalation trial of ivuxolimab. Adults with locally advanced or metastatic melanoma, renal cell carcinoma, hepatocellular carcinoma or head and neck squamous cell carcinoma were enrolled in the trial. Before TCR sequencing, CD4+ and CD8+ T cells were separately sorted from peripheral blood.

The sequenced sample was CD4+ or CD8+ T cells sorted from blood, obtained in a trial of the OX40 agonist ivuxolimab. The chain links TRBV11-2 with TRBJ2-5; 9 central bases correspond to TRBD1. This receptor was taken from an adult with an advanced solid tumor such as melanoma, head and neck, liver or kidney cancer. The DNA reads as follows: TGTGCCAGCAGCAGCCCGGGACAGGGAGTGGAGACCCAGTACTTC. It is translated as CASSSPGQGVETQYF.